The rows below give T cell receptor beta chains drawn from one sample of a study of OX40 agonist ivuxolimab in advanced cancers. Data came from immunoSEQ multiplex PCR; TCRdb stores just in-frame clones and leaves some out. The sample lists just under 75,000 clones; roughly nine tenths were seen once. The input for sequencing was CD4+ or CD8+ T cells sorted from blood, taken in a trial of the OX40 agonist ivuxolimab. These receptors were obtained from an adult with an advanced solid tumor such as melanoma, head and neck, liver or kidney cancer. Both conserved end residues are part of each CDR3. D genes are given only for firm matches. Size is stated for part of the rows, as once, few or many counts, or as a class when the clone is expanded.

TGTGCCAGCAGTTACCAGTCGGGACAGGGGGGCGAGCAGTACTTC	CASSYQSGQGGEQYF	NA	TRBV6-5	TRBJ2-7	TRBD1
TGTGCCAGCAGCGTAGTCCCGACCGGGGGGGGAGCCGACAATGAGCAGTTCTTC	CASSVVPTGGGADNEQFF	NA	TRBV9	TRBJ2-1	TRBD2
TGTGCCAGCAGTTACTTGGACGGGAGCTCTGGAAACACCATATATTTT	CASSYLDGSSGNTIYF	NA	TRBV6-6	TRBJ1-3	NA
TGTGCCTGGACAAGGGCACCGAACACTGAAGCTTTCTTT	CAWTRAPNTEAFF	NA	TRBV30	TRBJ1-1	NA
TGTGCCAGCAGCCAAGCCCACCAAACTGAAGCTTTCTTT	CASSQAHQTEAFF	few	TRBV11-2	TRBJ1-1	NA
TGTGCCAGTAGTCCGCCTCATTACAATGAGCAGTTCTTC	CASSPPHYNEQFF	NA	TRBV19	TRBJ2-1	NA
TGTGCCAGCAGCTTAGTACTGGGACCAGCCCAGCAGTACTTC	CASSLVLGPAQQYF	NA	TRBV7-2	TRBJ2-7	NA
TGTGCCAGTAGTATTCAGGGGCCCTTGAACACTGAAGCTTTCTTT	CASSIQGPLNTEAFF	NA	TRBV19	TRBJ1-1	NA
TGCGCCAGCAGCTATGGACAGGGTTATTCGGATACGCAGTATTTT	CASSYGQGYSDTQYF	NA	TRBV10-1	TRBJ2-3	TRBD1
TGTGCCAGCTCACCATCACTACGTGGGAGATATGAAAAACTGTTTTTT	CASSPSLRGRYEKLFF	NA	TRBV18	TRBJ1-4	NA
TGTGCCAGCAGCGTAGGAGGACAATCCTACGAGCAGTACTTC	CASSVGGQSYEQYF	NA	TRBV9	TRBJ2-7	NA
TGTGCCAGCAGCTTAGCGGGGGGTACTAACTATGGCTACACCTTC	CASSLAGGTNYGYTF	NA	TRBV7-9	TRBJ1-2	NA
TGTGCCAGCAGCCAAGGGGGTGGCTACACCTTC	CASSQGGGYTF	NA	TRBV6-5	TRBJ1-2	NA
TGTGCCAGCAGCTTTGGGTCAGGCCTTAATGAAAAACTGTTTTTT	CASSFGSGLNEKLFF	once	TRBV11-2	TRBJ1-4	NA
TGTGCCAGCAGTTATAAATCGAAAGATACGCAGTATTTT	CASSYKSKDTQYF	NA	TRBV6-6	TRBJ2-3	NA
TGTGCCAGCAGTAGACAGCCTGGGGCCAACGTCCTGACTTTC	CASSRQPGANVLTF	NA	TRBV14	TRBJ2-6	NA
TGCGCCAGCAGTGAGTATCTAGCGGGATTAAATAATGAGCAGTTCTTC	CASSEYLAGLNNEQFF	once	TRBV10-2	TRBJ2-1	TRBD2
TGTGCCAGCAGCCGTACAGGGGGGGCAGAGACCCAGTACTTC	CASSRTGGAETQYF	NA	TRBV7-9	TRBJ2-5	NA
TGTGCCAGCAGCGAACCTCAAGGAGGGACGGAGACCCAGTACTTC	CASSEPQGGTETQYF	NA	TRBV9	TRBJ2-5	NA
TGTGCCAGCAGCCCGACCCGGACAGGATATGGCTACACCTTC	CASSPTRTGYGYTF	NA	TRBV11-3	TRBJ1-2	TRBD1
TGCGCCAGCAGCCCAACTGGACTAGCGGGAGTAGAGCGGTACGAGCAGTACTTC	CASSPTGLAGVERYEQYF	NA	TRBV5-1	TRBJ2-7	TRBD2
TGTGCCAGCTCACCAATCAGGGAGGAAAAACTGTTTTTT	CASSPIREEKLFF	NA	TRBV18	TRBJ1-4	NA
TGTGCCAGTCGGGAAACCGGGACAGGGAATGAAAAACTGTTTTTT	CASRETGTGNEKLFF	NA	TRBV18	TRBJ1-4	TRBD1
TGTGCCAGCCGGACTAGCGGGAGCAATGAGCAGTTCTTC	CASRTSGSNEQFF	NA	TRBV6-1	TRBJ2-1	TRBD2
TGTGCCAGCAAGGGACTTCCGGACACCGGGGAGCTGTTTTTT	CASKGLPDTGELFF	NA	TRBV2	TRBJ2-2	NA
TGTGCCAGCAGCCAAGCCCAACTAGCGGGAGTCTACAATGAGCAGTTCTTC	CASSQAQLAGVYNEQFF	NA	TRBV14	TRBJ2-1	TRBD2
TGTGCCAGCAGAAAAGGGACAGGGCCCGTATCCTACAATGAGCAGTTCTTC	CASRKGTGPVSYNEQFF	NA	TRBV27	TRBJ2-1	TRBD1
TGTGCCAGCAGCTCCACCGCAGGGGGCAATCAGCCCCAGCATTTT	CASSSTAGGNQPQHF	NA	TRBV7-8	TRBJ1-5	NA
TGTGCCAGCAGTTACCCCGGGACAGGGGAGGGGGCTGAAGCTTTCTTT	CASSYPGTGEGAEAFF	NA	TRBV6-5	TRBJ1-1	TRBD1
TGCAGCGTTGCGGGACAGGGCGTCTCTGGAAACACCATATATTTT	CSVAGQGVSGNTIYF	NA	TRBV29-1	TRBJ1-3	TRBD1
TGTGCCAGCAGCTTGGCAGGGTATAACACGAACACTGAAGCTTTCTTT	CASSLAGYNTNTEAFF	once	TRBV5-4	TRBJ1-1	NA
TGCGCCAGCAGCTCGGCTCATGGGACAGCCATTTGGGAGCTGTTTTTT	CASSSAHGTAIWELFF	NA	TRBV5-1	TRBJ2-2	TRBD1
TGTGCCTCTGCCGGGTCGCCCTACAATGAGCAGTTCTTC	CASAGSPYNEQFF	once	TRBV7-2	TRBJ2-1	NA
TGTGCCAGCAGCCTACAGGTGGACACTGAAGCTTTCTTT	CASSLQVDTEAFF	NA	TRBV5-8	TRBJ1-1	NA
TGTGCCAGCAACCTACGGGCCAAACGGACTGAAGCTTTCTTT	CASNLRAKRTEAFF	NA	TRBV21-1	TRBJ1-1	NA
TGTGCCAGCAGAAGGGACGGAAACTACGAGCAGTACTTC	CASRRDGNYEQYF	NA	TRBV6-6	TRBJ2-7	NA
TGTGCCAGCAGAACAGCGGGAGGTGGGGAGACCCAGTACTTC	CASRTAGGGETQYF	NA	TRBV5-4	TRBJ2-5	TRBD2
TGTGCCAGCAGCTTGGCCGGGGGGTTGGAGACCCAGTACTTC	CASSLAGGLETQYF	once	TRBV5-4	TRBJ2-5	TRBD2
TGTGCCAGCAGCTTAGAGGGAGGGCCATCTAATGAGCAGTTCTTC	CASSLEGGPSNEQFF	NA	TRBV5-6	TRBJ2-1	TRBD2
TGTGCCAGCAGCTTCACGACAGCGGGGAACACTGAAGCTTTCTTT	CASSFTTAGNTEAFF	NA	TRBV5-4	TRBJ1-1	NA
TGTGCCACCAGCAGAGAAACTAGCGGGTTGGAGACCCAGTACTTC	CATSRETSGLETQYF	NA	TRBV15	TRBJ2-5	TRBD2
TGTGCCAGCAGTCCGGGACTAGCGGGAGTATTGGAGACCCAGTACTTC	CASSPGLAGVLETQYF	NA	TRBV2	TRBJ2-5	TRBD2
TGCGCCAGCAGCTTGGTGAGGGCAGCTACAGATACGCAGTATTTT	CASSLVRAATDTQYF	NA	TRBV5-1	TRBJ2-3	NA
TGTGCCAGCAGTTTATCGAGGGCTAGCGGGCTTCCTCCAGAGACCCAGTACTTC	CASSLSRASGLPPETQYF	once	TRBV27	TRBJ2-5	TRBD2
TGTGCCAGCAGCTCGCAGCGGGGCTCCTACGAGCAGTACTTC	CASSSQRGSYEQYF	NA	TRBV11-2	TRBJ2-7	TRBD2
TGTGCCAGCAGCTTAGTTCGGGTTTGGGACCAAGAGACCCAGTACTTC	CASSLVRVWDQETQYF	NA	TRBV11-2	TRBJ2-5	NA
TGCGCCAGCAGTGAGTCTATAGTACCCTACGAGCAGTACTTC	CASSESIVPYEQYF	NA	TRBV10-2	TRBJ2-7	NA
TGTGCCAGCTCACCGGGGGACCGTCTCGCTTTGTACTTC	CASSPGDRLALYF	NA	TRBV18	TRBJ2-5	NA
TGTGCCAGTAGTATTGGTACAGGTCGCTATAGCAATCAGCCCCAGCATTTT	CASSIGTGRYSNQPQHF	NA	TRBV19	TRBJ1-5	NA
TGTGCCAGCAGCTTAGGGACCCAGAACACCGGGGAGCTGTTTTTT	CASSLGTQNTGELFF	NA	TRBV7-9	TRBJ2-2	NA
TGTGCCAGCAGCCATGCCGCGGGATCCCCCAATGAGCAGTTCTTC	CASSHAAGSPNEQFF	NA	TRBV14	TRBJ2-1	NA
TGTGCCAGTAGTATTGGACAGGGGGCTCTTCTCCGCTATGGCTACACCTTC	CASSIGQGALLRYGYTF	NA	TRBV19	TRBJ1-2	TRBD1
TGCGCCAGCAGCTCAACAGGGGGACCGGTTCAGGCAGATACGCAGTATTTT	CASSSTGGPVQADTQYF	once	TRBV5-1	TRBJ2-3	TRBD1
TGCGCCAGCAATAGCGGGGAAAACTACAATGAGCAGTTCTTC	CASNSGENYNEQFF	NA	TRBV5-1	TRBJ2-1	TRBD2
TGTGCCAGCAGCGTAGTAGCTAGCGGGGACAATGAGCAGTTCTTC	CASSVVASGDNEQFF	NA	TRBV9	TRBJ2-1	TRBD2
TGTGCCAGCAGGGGCGCCTTGGGACTAGAGGCGGGAGAGACCCAGTACTTC	CASRGALGLEAGETQYF	NA	TRBV7-9	TRBJ2-5	TRBD2
TGTGCCAGCAGCTTCGGGTCCTGGGACAGGGGGCTAAACATTCAGTACTTC	CASSFGSWDRGLNIQYF	NA	TRBV7-9	TRBJ2-4	TRBD1
TGTGCCAGCTCACCAACGGAAGGGGTTGACACTGAAGCTTTCTTT	CASSPTEGVDTEAFF	once	TRBV18	TRBJ1-1	NA